The sample holds one count of the clone carrying this T cell receptor beta chain. This specimen belongs to a study of shared T cell receptors in the human thymus. TCRdb's copy holds only in-frame clones and misses some; the assay was immunoSEQ multiplex PCR. Of 650,000 to 950,000 clones in the sample, over 75% are singletons; the top ten hold around 0.0094%. Germline assignment: CDR1 LGHNA and CDR2 YSLEER. This CDR3 is 17 amino acids long. With V trimmed by 2 bases and J by 1 base, 7 bases remained unmatched. The sample also formed part of further work on human thymus T cells.

The rearrangement uses TRBV4-3 and TRBJ2-2; TRBD2 aligns across 7 bases. Sequencing was done on a sample of thymocytes. The receptor comes from a girl under three years old with a congenital heart defect. CDR3: CASSQRASGRNTGELFF. CDR3 DNA: TGCGCCAGCAGCCAAAGGGCTAGCGGAAGGAACACCGGGGAGCTGTTTTTT.